Below, 29 T cell receptor beta chains from the same sample are listed, as sequenced in a study of T cell clonality in common variable immunodeficiency (dated by TCRdb to 2014 to 2015). Receptor amplification or capture employed the immunoSEQ multiplex PCR assay. TCRdb re-hosts the immuneACCESS table, in-frame sequences only. Its copies lack some clones; in the studies checked, an unresolved V gene accounts for under half of them, and the cause for the rest is not known. The sample features about 35,000 clones, and none is a singleton. Around 9.5% of the sample belongs to the ten largest clones. The sequenced sample was peripheral blood mononuclear cells. The receptors shown here come from a person aged 18 to 69 in good health.

The table lists this clone with many counts. The CDR3 end falls 3 residues outside the read, so it is completed with the germline J gene. This sequence joins TRBV30 and TRBJ1-2; 7 bases fit TRBD1. The CDR3 is 13 amino acids. Germline values: CDR1 GTSNPN, CDR2 SVGIG (reference sequence). J lost 3 bases, V lost 3 bases, and 4 bases had no gene match. CDR3 DNA (partial): TGTGCCTGGAGCGAAGACAGGGACTATGGC. It is translated as CAWSEDRDYG. The entire CDR3 is CAWSEDRDYGYTF.

This clone was counted many times. The CDR3 is cut off 3 residues early in the read; its end comes from the germline J gene. V gene TRBV9 combines with J gene TRBJ2-7; perhaps TRBD1 as D (6 bases). Trimming stripped 0 bases from V and 0 bases from J, with 10 bases between. The CDR3 loop spans 15 amino acids. The germline gives CDR1 SGDLS, CDR2 YYNGEE. The sequenced part of the CDR3 DNA is TGTGCCAGCAGCGTAGGGCAGGGGAACTCCTACGAG. Its protein is CASSVGQGNSYE. The whole CDR3 sequence is CASSVGQGNSYEQYF.

This clone was counted ten times or more. With the read ending 3 residues before the CDR3 end, the germline J gene is used to fill in that end. V is TRBV5-1 and J is TRBJ2-3; 10 bases align to TRBD1. From germline, CDR1 is SGHRS and CDR2 YFSETQ. V shed 4 bases, J shed 2 bases, and the junction held 7 bases outside the gene matches. There are 16 residues in the CDR3. The CDR3 loop reads CASSVGTGVFTDTQYF. Incomplete CDR3 DNA: TGCGCCAGCAGCGTTGGGACAGGGGTATTCACAGATACG.

This clone came up many times. With the read ending 3 residues before the CDR3 end, the germline J gene is used to fill in that end. This chain connects TRBV11-2 to TRBJ2-1; D unresolved. The CDR3 runs 13 residues. Deletions cut 1 base from V and 7 bases from J, with 8 bases between. The V gene's germline CDR1 is SGHAT and CDR2 FQNNGV. CDR3 DNA, as far as it was read: TGTGCCAGCAGCTTAGCCCCCCGGAATGAG. Translated, it gives CASSLAPRNE. The entire CDR3 is CASSLAPRNEQFF.

This clone appeared many times. The sequence runs out 3 residues before the end of the CDR3; the remainder is reconstructed from the germline J gene. The chain is built from TRBV20-1 and TRBJ1-1, with 8 bases fitting TRBD1. Germline V gives CDR1 DFQATT, CDR2 SNEGSKA (reference sequence). After removal of 3 bases from V and 3 bases from J, the junction contained 9 bases not matched to a gene. There are 15 residues in the CDR3. CDR3 residues: CSASGAGQGHTEAFF. The sequenced CDR3 bases are TGCAGTGCTAGCGGTGCTGGACAGGGACACACTGAA.

This clone was seen repeatedly, ten times or more. The missing CDR3 end, 3 residues past where the read stops, is filled in from the germline J gene. This sequence joins TRBV6-1 and TRBJ1-2; tentative D call: TRBD1 (5 bases). This CDR3 is 11 amino acids long. The germline gives CDR1 MNHNS, CDR2 SASEGT. CDR3 bases read: TGTGCCAGCAGTGTTGACAGAGGC. Protein product: CASSVDRG. From start to end, the CDR3 is CASSVDRGYTF.

The sample holds many counts of this clone. The CDR3 extends 3 residues past the end of the read, so its final part is completed from the germline J gene. The V call is TRBV19, the J call TRBJ1-2, with unresolved D. The CDR3 sequence is 12 residues long. Germline values: CDR1 LNHDA, CDR2 SQIVND (reference sequence). Trimming pared 8 bases from V and 7 bases from J, leaving 14 bases between. CDR3 bases read: TGTGCCAGTCTTATCTCCCCCCTTGGC. Protein: CASLISPLG. The entire CDR3 sequence reads CASLISPLGYTF.

This clone was seen ten or more times. The observed sequence ends 3 residues before the CDR3 terminus, with the missing tail filled in from the germline J gene. The rearrangement uses TRBV20-1 and TRBJ2-3, with 7 positions matching TRBD1. This CDR3 has 13 residues. CDR1 is DFQATT, CDR2 SNEGSKA, per germline (reference sequence). CDR3: CSARTGVNQPQYF. CDR3 bases read: TGCAGTGCTCGGACAGGCGTCAATCAGCCG.

This clone was recorded at least ten times. This chain's CDR3 is CASSSGQGTDEQFF. CDR3 bases read: TGCGCCAGCAGCTCGGGACAGGGTACGGATGAG. The V and J genes are TRBV5-1 and TRBJ2-1, with TRBD1 identical over 9 bases. The read gets to within 3 residues of the CDR3 end, and the germline J gene fills in the rest. The V gene end was trimmed by 3 bases and the J gene end by 8 bases; junction bases not matched to a gene: 6. Germline V gene sequence: CDR1 SGHRS, CDR2 YFSETQ. The CDR3 sequence is 14 residues long. The entire variable domain, with the rest obtained from reference TRBV5-1 and TRBJ2-1, is as follows: KAGVTQTPRYLIKTRGQQVTLSCSPISGHRSVSWYQQTPGQGLQFLFEYFSETQRNKGNFPGRFSGRQFSNSRSEMNVSTLELGDSALYLCASSSGQGTDEQFFGPGTRLTVL.

This clone came up many times. Read data end 3 residues before the CDR3 end; the end is taken from the germline J gene. This chain joins TRBV5-1 and TRBJ2-7; 9 positions match TRBD1. Germline loops: CDR1 SGHRS, CDR2 YFSETQ. CDR3 size: 15 residues. Trimming took 4 bases from V and 2 from J; bases not matched to a gene: 7. The DNA read from the CDR3 is TGCGCCAGCAGCGGGTCGACAGGGGGAGCCTACGAG. The encoded protein is CASSGSTGGAYE. The CDR3, in full, reads CASSGSTGGAYEQYF. The complete variable domain, with remaining parts taken from reference TRBV5-1 and TRBJ2-7, reads KAGVTQTPRYLIKTRGQQVTLSCSPISGHRSVSWYQQTPGQGLQFLFEYFSETQRNKGNFPGRFSGRQFSNSRSEMNVSTLELGDSALYLCASSGSTGGAYEQYFGPGTRLTVT.

This clone was seen a handful of times. The read finishes 3 residues shy of the CDR3 end, and the germline J gene is used to complete it. The J gene is TRBJ1-2, the V gene TRBV6-2 or TRBV6-3; a weak D match, TRBD1 (5 bases). The V gene's germline CDR1 is MNHEY and CDR2 SVGEGT. This CDR3 spans 17 amino acids. CDR3 DNA (partial): TGTGCCAGCAGTTACCAGCCAGGACGGGGGAGCTCCTACGAC. Protein product: CASSYQPGRGSSYD. Given in full, the CDR3 is CASSYQPGRGSSYDYTF.

This clone has just a few counts. Sequencing ends 3 residues short of the CDR3 end; the germline J gene provides the rest. The same CDR3 is also encoded by other DNA sequences in this sample. The chain has TRBV7-6 and TRBJ1-4; D possibly corresponds to TRBD1 (5 bases). Germline-derived CDR1 and CDR2 are SGHVS and FNYEAQ. The CDR3 has 15 amino acids. V lost 1 base to trimming and J lost 2 bases, with 8 bases between them. Incomplete CDR3 DNA: TGTGCCAGCAGCTTAGGAACAGGTACTAATGAAAAA. This codes for CASSLGTGTNEK. The whole CDR3 protein reads CASSLGTGTNEKLFF. Full variable domain (remainder filled in from reference TRBV7-6 and TRBJ1-4): GAGVSQSPRYKVTKRGQDVALRCDPISGHVSLYWYRQALGQGPEFLTYFNYEAQQDKSGLPNDRFSAERPEGSISTLTIQRTEQRDSAMYRCASSLGTGTNEKLFFGSGTQLSVL.

This clone showed up many times. The CDR3 loop is CASSFSRRGDTQYF. The CDR3 bases that were read are TGTGCCAGCAGTTTTAGTCGGCGGGGGGATACG. The J gene is TRBJ2-3, the V gene TRBV12-3 or TRBV12-4; TRBD2 agrees at 7 bases. The read stops 3 residues short of the end of the CDR3; the missing end is completed from the germline J gene. The CDR3 has 14 residues. After removal of 3 bases from V and 6 bases from J, the junction contained 6 bases not matched to a gene.

This clone showed up many times. The read terminates 3 residues ahead of where the CDR3 ends, so the germline J gene completes it. The rearrangement links TRBV18 to TRBJ2-1, with D possibly TRBD1 on 7 matching bases. The ends were cut back, 5 bases at V and 7 bases at J, with 15 bases in the middle. This CDR3 contains 14 residues. Germline-derived CDR1 and CDR2 are KGHSH and LQKENI. CDR3: CASSEGAGGNEQFF. CDR3 DNA (partial): TGTGCCAGCTCAGAGGGAGCAGGGGGGAATGAG.

This clone has a count of ten or more. The read terminates 3 residues ahead of where the CDR3 ends, so the germline J gene completes it. The chain uses TRBV20-1 and TRBJ1-5, with 10 bases aligning to TRBD1. Germline assignment: CDR1 DFQATT and CDR2 SNEGSKA (reference sequence). CDR3 length: 18 amino acids. With V trimmed by 4 bases and J by 2 bases, 14 bases remained unmatched. CDR3 amino acids: CSAIDRGLGLVGNQPQHF. The sequenced part of the CDR3 DNA is TGCAGTGCTATTGACAGGGGGCTAGGGCTGGTGGGCAATCAGCCC.

This clone was seen only a few times. Coverage ceases 3 residues before the CDR3 finishes, and the germline J gene fills in the end. V usage is TRBV5-1 and J usage is TRBJ2-3; 13 nucleotides line up with TRBD2. This CDR3 spans 20 amino acids. Per germline, CDR1 SGHRS and CDR2 YFSETQ. The CDR3 reads CASSLYRGQLAGGEGETQYF. CDR3 DNA (partial): TGCGCCAGCAGCTTGTACCGAGGCCAACTAGCGGGAGGGGAGGGGGAGACG. Full variable domain (rest looked up from reference TRBV5-1 and TRBJ2-3): KAGVTQTPRYLIKTRGQQVTLSCSPISGHRSVSWYQQTPGQGLQFLFEYFSETQRNKGNFPGRFSGRQFSNSRSEMNVSTLELGDSALYLCASSLYRGQLAGGEGETQYFGPGTRLTVL.

In this sample, this clone turned up many times. The CDR3 end is not reached by the read, which stops 3 residues before it; the germline J gene fills it in. The chain uses TRBV2 and TRBJ1-1; 9 nucleotides match TRBD1. Germline CDR1 SNHLY, CDR2 FYNNEI. This CDR3 spans 11 amino acids. The CDR3 region is CASETGGGAFF. The part of the CDR3 DNA that was read is TGTGCCAGCGAGACAGGGGGGGGA.

The table lists this clone with many counts. The read falls 3 residues short of the CDR3 end, and the missing part is taken from the germline J gene. The chain uses TRBV2 and TRBJ1-2; possible D gene TRBD1, 6 bases. The CDR3 length is 13 residues. CDR1 is SNHLY and CDR2 is FYNNEI in the germline V gene. Trimming stripped 6 bases from V and 2 bases from J, with 10 bases between. CDR3 protein: CASRDTGNYGYTF. The part of the CDR3 DNA that was read is TGTGCCAGCAGAGATACAGGGAACTATGGC. The variable domain in full, with the rest retrieved from reference TRBV2 and TRBJ1-2, is EPEVTQTPSHQVTQMGQEVILRCVPISNHLYFYWYRQILGQKVEFLVSFYNNEISEKSEIFDDQFSVERPDGSNFTLKIRSTKLEDSAMYFCASRDTGNYGYTFGSGTRLTVV.

This clone has just a few counts. The read gets to within 3 residues of the CDR3 end, and the germline J gene fills in the rest. This chain uses TRBV7-2 with TRBJ2-2; TRBD1 is a possible D gene (6 bases). The germline V gene encodes CDR1 SGHTA and CDR2 FQGNSA. CDR3 length equals 14 residues. CDR3 DNA (partial): TGTGCCAGCAGCCGGACAGCAACTAATGAAAAG. Protein: CASSRTATNEK. The full CDR3 sequence reads CASSRTATNEKLFF.

This clone was recorded at least ten times. The DNA ends 3 residues before the CDR3 does, and the rest of the CDR3 is filled in from the germline J gene. The sample has other DNA sequences that encode this CDR3 too. This chain uses TRBV9 with TRBJ1-1; the match to TRBD1 covers 7 bases. Germline assignment: CDR1 SGDLS and CDR2 YYNGEE. This CDR3 has 17 amino acids. Trimming took 0 bases from V and 1 from J; bases not matched to a gene: 9. The CDR3 is CASSVEGIQGGNTEAFF. CDR3 bases read: TGTGCCAGCAGCGTAGAAGGGATTCAGGGGGGGAACACTGAA.

This clone was counted many times. The read ends 3 residues early relative to the CDR3; the germline J gene fills the gap. The rearrangement links TRBV4-2 to TRBJ2-1; 9 nucleotides match TRBD1. The germline V gene has CDR1 LGHNA and CDR2 YNFKEQ. The CDR3 runs 14 residues. V trimming: 3 bases; J trimming: 7 bases; junction bases outside the gene matches: 4. The CDR3 reads CASSQDRGRNEQFF. The CDR3 DNA, read in part, is TGTGCCAGCAGCCAGGACAGGGGAAGGAATGAG.

This clone was recorded a few times. This sequence may be a read error, since a much larger clone differs from it by one base. The read is 3 residues too short to cover the CDR3 end, so that end is filled in from the germline J gene. The chain couples TRBV2 to TRBJ2-5, with a tentative D call TRBD2 (5 bases). CDR3 size: 14 residues. Germline-derived CDR1 and CDR2 are SNHLY and FYNNEI. CDR3: CASSGVSSTDTQYF. CDR3 DNA, as far as it was read: TGTGCCAGCAGTGGTGTTTCTAGCACAGATACC.

This clone was seen many times. The read ends 3 residues early relative to the CDR3; the germline J gene fills the gap. The chain is built from TRBV20-1 and TRBJ2-5; 10 nucleotides align to TRBD1. V gave up 4 bases and J gave up 4 bases; unmatched junction bases: 6. This CDR3 is 14 amino acids long. Germline lookup yields CDR1 DFQATT and CDR2 SNEGSKA (reference sequence). CDR3 DNA, as far as it was read: TGCAGTGCTAAGGGACAGGGGATGGGAGAGACC. This codes for CSAKGQGMGET. The complete CDR3 sequence is CSAKGQGMGETQYF.

This clone was recorded many times. The missing CDR3 end, 3 residues past where the read stops, is filled in from the germline J gene. The chain joins TRBV24-1 to TRBJ1-5; D possibly corresponds to TRBD1 (6 bases). With 9 bases removed from V and 3 bases from J, the gap between germline ends came to 14 bases. The germline V gene encodes CDR1 KGHDR and CDR2 SFDVKD. This CDR3 spans 14 amino acids. The CDR3 reads CATGEQGYNQPQHF. CDR3 DNA, as far as it was read: TGTGCCACCGGAGAACAGGGTTACAATCAGCCC.

The sequenced CDR3 bases are TGTGCCAGCAGCTTGGGGGACTATGGT. It codes for CASSLGDYG. The whole CDR3 protein is CASSLGDYGQYF. V gene TRBV7-9 combines with J gene TRBJ2-4; 7 nucleotides line up with TRBD2. The CDR3 goes on 3 residues after the read ends, and that part is filled in from the germline J gene. The CDR3 contains 12 residues. Germline V gives CDR1 SEHNR, CDR2 FQNEAQ (reference sequence).

The table lists this clone with many counts. Read data end 3 residues before the CDR3 end; the end is taken from the germline J gene. The rearrangement uses TRBV6-1 and TRBJ1-1, with D perhaps matching TRBD1 (5 bases). Germline V gene lookup returns CDR1 MNHNS and CDR2 SASEGT. The CDR3 extends over 14 amino acids. V dropped 2 bases and J dropped 1 base, with 8 bases sitting between them. CDR3 bases read: TGTGCCAGCAGTGAAATGAGGGGGAACACTGAA. Translation: CASSEMRGNTE. The complete CDR3 protein is CASSEMRGNTEAFF.

Concerning this clone: The CDR3 end lies 3 residues beyond the end of the read and is filled in from the germline J gene. V usage is TRBV30 and J usage is TRBJ1-1, with D perhaps matching TRBD1 (6 bases). The germline V gene encodes CDR1 GTSNPN and CDR2 SVGIG (reference sequence). This CDR3 is 12 amino acids long. This CDR3 is CAWSWGRREAFF. CDR3 DNA, as far as it was read: TGTGCCTGGAGTTGGGGGCGCAGGGAG.

This clone was counted many times. The CDR3 end lies 3 residues beyond the end of the read and is filled in from the germline J gene. The chain joins TRBV18 to TRBJ2-3, with D maybe TRBD1 (6 bases). This CDR3 has 15 amino acids. CDR1 and CDR2 (germline): KGHSH, LQKENI. V shed 0 bases and J shed 5 bases, with 12 bases lying between them. The chain's CDR3 is CASSPPGRGVDTQYF. The sequenced CDR3 bases are TGTGCCAGCTCACCACCGGGCAGGGGAGTAGATACG.

This clone was counted at least ten times. The read is 3 residues too short to cover the CDR3 end, so that end is filled in from the germline J gene. The gene calls are TRBV9 and TRBJ2-3; D unclear. The CDR3 contains 15 residues. Trimming took 0 bases from V and 2 from J, leaving 10 bases between them. Germline values: CDR1 SGDLS, CDR2 YYNGEE. Incomplete CDR3 DNA: TGTGCCAGCAGCGTAGAGTTCGCGCACACAGATACG. Translation: CASSVEFAHTDT. The CDR3 as a whole reads CASSVEFAHTDTQYF.